This T cell receptor (beta chain) was obtained from a study of shared clonotypes between healthy human individuals. Study outcomes and limitations: Owing to a small donor count, the genetic and exposure-history diversity represented was limited. Roughly 4.7% was the fraction of naive CD4 clonotypes found shared across a few donors. Clonotype sharing across donors was expected to vary with sequencing depth.

V was clipped by 3 bases and J by 0 bases, with 14 bases between them. CDR1 and CDR2 (germline): PRHDT, FYEKMQ (reference sequence). The CDR3 totals 16 residues. The investigators split CD4+ cells into a CD45RA+ naive subset and a CD45RA-negative memory subset. The method was immunoSEQ multiplex PCR; TCRdb's version includes in-frame clones alone and lacks a portion of them. The table lists roughly 2.2 million clones, approximately 95% of them singletons, with about 0.37% in the top ten. About this clone: The antigen remains unidentified.

Sequenced: naive CD4+ T cells from PBMCs. This sample's subset: CD45RA+ positively selected. The rearrangement uses TRBV13 and TRBJ1-1; D might be TRBD1 (5 bases). The TCR sequence derives from a man between 18 and 29 years old in good health. Some clones in this sample may be carry-over from other donors' samples. The CDR3 nucleotides read TGTGCCAGCAGCTTTGCAGGGCCTACTATGAACACTGAAGCTTTCTTT. Protein: CASSFAGPTMNTEAFF.